What follows are 24 T cell receptor beta chains derived from one specimen sequenced in a study of blood T cell repertoires in COVID-19. The protocol was immunoSEQ multiplex PCR, while the TCRdb copy is restricted to in-frame clones and leaves out a portion. The table has 200,000 or so clones, 65% to 85% seen once. Input material: peripheral blood. All receptors come from a woman between 25 and 40 years old with acute or convalescent COVID-19.

The chain has TRBV9 and TRBJ2-1; 9 nucleotides match TRBD2. The CDR3 contains 15 residues. Trimming took 0 bases from V and 7 from J; bases not matched to a gene: 5. Germline V gene data show CDR1 as SGDLS and CDR2 as YYNGEE. The CDR3 reads CASSVGSGSSNEQFF. In nucleotides, the CDR3 is TGTGCCAGCAGCGTAGGTAGCGGGAGTAGTAATGAGCAGTTCTTC.

The V gene is TRBV5-1, the J gene TRBJ2-5; TRBD1 agrees at 11 bases. V lost 4 bases and J lost 7; bases outside the gene matches: 9. The germline gives CDR1 SGHRS, CDR2 YFSETQ. CDR3 size: 15 residues. CDR3 in amino acids: CASSLTGQGGGTQYF. CDR3 coding DNA: TGCGCCAGCAGCCTGACGGGACAGGGGGGAGGGACCCAGTACTTC.

The chain combines TRBV9 with TRBJ1-1; weak D call: TRBD1 (5 bases). Trimming took 0 bases from V and 1 from J, leaving 7 bases between them. Germline V gene lookup returns CDR1 SGDLS and CDR2 YYNGEE. This CDR3 spans 14 amino acids. This chain's CDR3 is CASSVGGANTEAFF. The CDR3 region has the DNA TGTGCCAGCAGCGTAGGTGGGGCGAACACTGAAGCTTTCTTT.

The genes are TRBV7-2 and TRBJ2-1; D perhaps matches TRBD2 (7 bases). Germline values: CDR1 SGHTA, CDR2 FQGNSA. Trimming took 1 base from V and 9 from J, leaving 19 bases between them. This CDR3 has 16 residues. CDR3 amino acids: CASSLESTGGRVEQFF. CDR3 nucleotide sequence: TGTGCCAGCAGCTTAGAGAGTACCGGGGGGCGCGTTGAGCAGTTCTTC.

The chain carries TRBV30 and TRBJ1-2; 10 bases agree with TRBD1. The CDR3 length is 13 residues. V trimming: 5 bases; J trimming: 7 bases; junction bases outside the gene matches: 7. Germline values: CDR1 GTSNPN, CDR2 SVGIG (reference sequence). In nucleotides, the CDR3 is TGTGCCTGGCAGGGACAGGGGTCCCCTGGCTACACCTTC. Residues: CAWQGQGSPGYTF.

The chain has TRBV3-1 (or the pseudogene TRBV3-2) and TRBJ1-1; possibly TRBD1 for D (6 bases). Trimming shortened V by 7 bases and J by 6 bases, and 18 bases separated the two germline ends. The CDR3 runs 14 residues. Germline-derived CDR1 and CDR2 are LGHDT and YNNKEL (reference sequence). The CDR3 spells CASNTRAQGSEAFF. In DNA form, the CDR3 reads TGTGCCAGCAATACCCGGGCCCAGGGGTCTGAAGCTTTCTTT.

The chain carries TRBV6-4 and TRBJ2-3; 9 bases agree with TRBD2. Germline assignment: CDR1 MRHNA and CDR2 SNTAGT. The CDR3 is made up of 15 amino acids. The junction had 2 bases not matched to a gene; V was cut back by 2 bases and J by 2 bases. CDR3 sequence reads: CASSDGGGATDTQYF. Written as DNA, the CDR3 is TGTGCCAGCAGTGACGGCGGGGGGGCCACAGATACGCAGTATTTT.

The V gene is TRBV11-2, the J gene TRBJ2-5; no clear D. Germline V gene lookup returns CDR1 SGHAT and CDR2 FQNNGV. The CDR3 is 15 amino acids. The V end was cut by 1 base, the J end by 1 base, with 10 bases between. CDR3 amino acids: CASSLGGVGQETQYF. CDR3 coding DNA: TGTGCCAGCAGCTTAGGCGGTGTCGGCCAAGAGACCCAGTACTTC.

This chain joins TRBV3-1 (or the pseudogene TRBV3-2) and TRBJ1-2; perhaps TRBD1 as D (6 bases). This CDR3 has 14 residues. CDR1 and CDR2 (germline): LGHDT, YNNKEL (reference sequence). V shed 4 bases and J shed 8 bases, with 17 bases lying between them. This chain's CDR3 is CASSLTKSGTGYTF. The DNA for the CDR3 is TGTGCCAGCAGCCTAACGAAATCTGGGACAGGCTACACCTTC.

J is TRBJ2-3 and V is TRBV5-4; D is possibly TRBD2 (6 bases). The CDR3 sequence is 15 residues long. In germline, CDR1 is SGHNT, CDR2 YYREEE (reference sequence). V was clipped by 4 bases and J by 0 bases, with 12 bases between them. CDR3 in DNA: TGTGCCAGCAGCACGGGACTTTCTAGCACAGATACGCAGTATTTT. It translates to CASSTGLSSTDTQYF.

V usage is TRBV29-1 and J usage is TRBJ1-4; 9 nucleotides agree with TRBD1. This CDR3 is 16 amino acids long. CDR1 is SQVTM, CDR2 ANQGSEA, per germline. Losses at the gene ends were 1 base for V and 2 bases for J; bases not matched to a gene: 5. Here the CDR3 DNA reads TGCAGCGTTGAAGCTCTAGGACAGGGGACTAATGAAAAACTGTTTTTT. Translated, it gives CSVEALGQGTNEKLFF.

The chain carries TRBV5-6 and TRBJ1-1; 7 bases agree with TRBD1. There are 17 residues in the CDR3. V lost 0 bases, J lost 1 base, and 9 bases stayed unmatched. Germline V gene data show CDR1 as SGHDT and CDR2 as YYEEEE. The chain's CDR3 is CASSLDRGPYRNTEAFF. In DNA, the CDR3 is TGTGCCAGCAGCTTGGACAGGGGACCCTACCGGAACACTGAAGCTTTCTTT.

The chain combines TRBV7-6 with TRBJ1-3; 10 bases line up with TRBD1. The junction had 1 base not matched to a gene; V was cut back by 3 bases and J by 2 bases. Germline-derived CDR1 and CDR2 are SGHVS and FNYEAQ. The CDR3 is made up of 15 amino acids. CDR3 nucleotides: TGTGCCAGCAGCTTCGGACAGGGGGCTGGAAACACCATATATTTT. Amino acids: CASSFGQGAGNTIYF.

The gene calls are TRBV14 and TRBJ1-2; a possible D gene is TRBD1 (6 bases). V gave up 0 bases and J gave up 8 bases, with 13 bases separating them. CDR3 length equals 14 residues. Germline assignment: CDR1 SGHDN and CDR2 FVKESK. As DNA, the CDR3 is TGTGCCAGCAGCCAAGAACTCTTCCAGGGGGGCTACACCTTC. It codes for CASSQELFQGGYTF.

This rearrangement joins TRBV7-6 to TRBJ1-5; TRBD1 is a possible D gene (6 bases). Germline loops: CDR1 SGHVS, CDR2 FNYEAQ. V lost 5 bases to trimming and J lost 1 base, with 27 bases between them. CDR3 length equals 20 residues. The CDR3 region is CASSQIHRVPRQESNQPQHF. The CDR3 coding sequence is TGTGCCAGCAGCCAAATCCACAGGGTTCCCCGACAGGAAAGCAATCAGCCCCAGCATTTT.

The V and J genes are TRBV11-3 and TRBJ2-1; D is unclear. V lost 1 base and J 1 base, leaving 8 bases between the germline ends. This CDR3 is 15 amino acids long. CDR1 SGHNT and CDR2 YENEEA come from the germline V gene. This CDR3 is CASSLGASSYNEQFF. CDR3 nucleotides: TGTGCCAGCAGCTTAGGAGCGTCGTCCTACAATGAGCAGTTCTTC.

This CDR3 reads CASLLAGEQFF. DNA of the CDR3: TGTGCCAGCCTCCTAGCGGGTGAGCAGTTCTTC. This chain joins TRBV27 and TRBJ2-1, with TRBD2 matching over 8 bases. J lost 9 bases, V lost 8 bases, and 3 bases had no gene match. The CDR3 is 11 residues long. Per the germline V gene, CDR1 is MNHEY and CDR2 is SMNVEV (reference sequence).

The rearrangement joins TRBV3-1 (or the pseudogene TRBV3-2) to TRBJ1-2; unclear D gene. The CDR3 has 15 amino acids. Trimming left V 4 bases short and J 3 bases short, with 15 bases between. CDR1 and CDR2 (germline): LGHDT, YNNKEL (reference sequence). This CDR3 reads CASSPKTSWDYGYTF. CDR3 in DNA: TGTGCCAGCAGCCCCAAGACAAGCTGGGACTATGGCTACACCTTC.

The chain joins TRBV27 to TRBJ1-2, with TRBD1 matching over 9 bases. Trimming removed 5 bases from V and 5 bases from J; junction bases left unmatched: 6. Germline V gives CDR1 MNHEY, CDR2 SMNVEV (reference sequence). There are 14 residues in the CDR3. The CDR3 loop is CASSLTGTGYGYTF. CDR3 sequence (DNA): TGTGCCAGCAGTCTGACCGGGACAGGGTATGGCTACACCTTC.

The chain carries TRBV28 and TRBJ2-5, with 10 bases aligning to TRBD2. Germline-derived CDR1 and CDR2 are MDHEN and SYDVKM. This CDR3 has 15 residues. Unmatched junction bases numbered 5, after V lost 2 bases and J lost 5 bases. The CDR3 protein is CASSLRQAGGETQYF. The CDR3 DNA reads TGTGCCAGCAGTTTACGACAAGCGGGAGGGGAGACCCAGTACTTC.

This chain links TRBV10-3 with TRBJ1-1; D gene uncertain. Germline assignment: CDR1 ENHRY and CDR2 SYGVKD. Trimming took off 1 base at V and 10 bases at J, with 16 bases between the two ends. The CDR3 totals 14 residues. In DNA form, the CDR3 reads TGTGCCATCAGTGAGTTCACCAATCGGGAGGGAGCTTTCTTT. Amino acids: CAISEFTNREGAFF.

This rearrangement joins TRBV5-4 to TRBJ2-3; D call uncertain. The CDR3 consists of 16 residues. V was trimmed by 0 bases and J by 1 base, leaving 12 bases between them. Germline CDR1 reads SGHNT; CDR2 reads YYREEE (reference sequence). For the CDR3, the DNA is TGTGCCAGCAGCTTGGGTATTGCTAAAGGCACAGATACGCAGTATTTT. Translation: CASSLGIAKGTDTQYF.

The chain carries TRBV10-3 and TRBJ2-3; D perhaps matches TRBD1 (7 bases). Trimming stripped 6 bases from V and 3 bases from J, with 13 bases between. Germline V gene data show CDR1 as ENHRY and CDR2 as SYGVKD. The CDR3 loop spans 14 amino acids. The CDR3, as DNA: TGTGCCATCAGGGAGGGACAGACAACAGATACGCAGTATTTT. This translates into CAIREGQTTDTQYF.

This clone occurred once. The CDR3 nucleotides read TGTGCCAGCAGCTTATTCGACAGGGCTTCCTACAATGAGCAGTTCTTC. It translates to CASSLFDRASYNEQFF. The chain couples TRBV5-4 to TRBJ2-1; 7 bases are a match to TRBD1. Germline CDR1 is SGHNT and CDR2 is YYREEE (reference sequence). There are 16 residues in the CDR3. Unmatched junction bases numbered 6, after V lost 2 bases and J lost 1 base. Based on the CDR3 plus reference TRBV5-4 and TRBJ2-1, the full variable domain is ETGVTQSPTHLIKTRGQQVTLRCSSQSGHNTVSWYQQALGQGPQFIFQYYREEENGRGNFPPRFSGLQFPNYSSELNVNALELDDSALYLCASSLFDRASYNEQFFGPGTRLTVL.